This entry describes one TCR beta chain. The data derive from a study of control samples from healthy donors and cancer patients. The germline gives CDR1 SGHRS, CDR2 YFSETQ. The CDR3 consists of 15 residues. V lost 4 bases and J 4 bases, leaving 14 bases between the germline ends. Measured with immunoSEQ multiplex PCR; TCRdb has only the in-frame clones, and not every one. The data show approximately 74,000 clones, about 94% seen once. This clonotype was sampled from a woman younger than 45 in good health. The chain has TRBV5-1 and TRBJ2-2, with D possibly TRBD1 on 5 matching bases. Source material: blood. CDR3 sequence: CASSGAFVGTGELFF. CDR3 DNA: TGCGCCAGCAGCGGGGCTTTTGTGGGCACCGGGGAGCTGTTTTTT.